A single T cell receptor beta chain is shown here with its context. Its target is not known. Trimming removed 0 bases at V and 3 bases at J, with 13 bases between. This CDR3 contains 15 residues. Germline values: CDR1 SGHRS, CDR2 YFSETQ. The sample is drawn from a study of a mutant IDH1 vaccine in newly diagnosed glioma. Across the study: There were eight vaccinations for patients, given in weeks 1, 3, 5, 7, 11, 15, 19 and 23. Treated patients, roughly 62% male and around 40% female, averaged approximately 40 years of age. The first vaccination came 4-6 weeks after radiotherapy alone, or with temozolomide cycles.

Time point here: week 5, during vaccination. Every vaccination contained 300 ug of the mutant IDH1 20-mer peptide and was paired with topical imiquimod. Astrocytomas that were new, WHO grade 3 or 4, IDH1-mutant and ATRX-lost were present in the donors. Measured with immunoSEQ multiplex PCR; TCRdb has only the in-frame clones, and not every one. The data contain about 53,000 clones, approximately 79% of them singletons. Sample: PBMCs, taken from a glioma patient whose treatment included an IDH1 peptide vaccine. The sequence was collected from a woman between 18 and 29 years old with glioma. Some clones in this sample may be carry-over from other donors' samples. The chain is built from TRBV5-1 and TRBJ2-7; D is unresolved. The CDR3 loop reads CASSLESPTHYEQYF. Written as DNA, the CDR3 is TGCGCCAGCAGCTTGGAGTCTCCAACCCACTACGAGCAGTACTTC.